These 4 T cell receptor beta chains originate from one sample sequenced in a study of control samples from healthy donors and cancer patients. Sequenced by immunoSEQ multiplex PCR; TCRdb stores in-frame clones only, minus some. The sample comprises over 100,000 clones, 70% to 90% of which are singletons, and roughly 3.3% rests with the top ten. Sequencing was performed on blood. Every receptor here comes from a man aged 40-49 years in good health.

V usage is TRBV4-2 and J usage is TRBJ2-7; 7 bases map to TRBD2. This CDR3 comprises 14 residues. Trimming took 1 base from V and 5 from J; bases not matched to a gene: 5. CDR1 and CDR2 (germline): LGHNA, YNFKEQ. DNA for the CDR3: TGTGCCAGCAGCCAAGGACCCCGGGGGGACGAGCAGTACTTC. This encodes CASSQGPRGDEQYF.

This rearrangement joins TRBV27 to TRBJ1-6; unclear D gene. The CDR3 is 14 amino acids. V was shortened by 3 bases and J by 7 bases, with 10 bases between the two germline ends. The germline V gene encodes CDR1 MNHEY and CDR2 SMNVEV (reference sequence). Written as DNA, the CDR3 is TGTGCCAGCAGTTTCGGTCAGGTCAATTCACCCCTCCACTTT. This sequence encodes CASSFGQVNSPLHF.

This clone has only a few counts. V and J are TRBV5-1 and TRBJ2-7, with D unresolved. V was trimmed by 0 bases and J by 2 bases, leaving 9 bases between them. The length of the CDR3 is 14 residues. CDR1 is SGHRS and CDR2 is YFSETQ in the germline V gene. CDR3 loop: CASSLVVSPYEQYF. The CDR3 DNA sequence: TGCGCCAGCAGCTTGGTGGTCTCCCCCTACGAGCAGTACTTC.

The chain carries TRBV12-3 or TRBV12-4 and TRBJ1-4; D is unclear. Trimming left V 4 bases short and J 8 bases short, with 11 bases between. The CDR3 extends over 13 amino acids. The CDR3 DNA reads TGTGCCAGCAGTTCCTGGGAAGGGGAAAAACTGTTTTTT. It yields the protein CASSSWEGEKLFF.